This T cell receptor beta chain was obtained from a study of T cells expressing NK-cell markers. Across the study: TCR beta repertoires came from sorted CD3+CD56+NKG2C+, CD3+CD56+NKG2C- and CD3+CD56-NKG2C+ T cells. Eight donors were sequenced, seven testing HCMV-seropositive and one testing seronegative. The study, taken as a whole, reports: The HCMV specificity of the expanded NKG2C+ T cell clones stayed unresolved. Among several donors, these clonotypes also ranked first in the CD3+CD56-NKG2C+ fraction.

Regarding this clonotype: Its antigen remains unidentified.

TCRdb derives one entry per CDR3 protein from the 5' RACE reads, leaving out DNA. The data include about 260,000 distinct CDR3 sequences; the top ten clones carry roughly 4.2%. Germline V lookup: CDR1 LNHDA, CDR2 SQIVND (reference sequence). This CDR3 contains 15 residues. The sequence derives from a woman aged 18-70 years in good health. The rearrangement joins TRBV19 to TRBJ2-5; the TRBD1 assignment by TCRdb is unverifiable without DNA. The sample comprised blood T cells: a sorted CD56 or NKG2C T cell subset, CD4+ or CD8+ T cells, or bulk PBMC T cells (not recorded which). This chain's CDR3 is CASSIRGTTKETQYF.